The rows below give T cell receptor beta chains drawn from one sample of a study of T cells in Graves' hyperthyroidism and ophthalmopathy. TCRdb passed the multiplex PCR reads through MiXCR, listing each CDR3 protein once. The sample lists about 480,000 distinct CDR3 sequences, about 24% occurring once. Specimen: blood. These TCRs come from a woman in her 30s with Graves' ophthalmopathy. CDR3s include the opening cysteine and the closing phenylalanine or tryptophan. A D gene is named only where the DNA matches it firmly. Expanded clones are given a class, and other clones once, few, many or no size at all.

D,J,size,V,CDR3,DNA
NA,TRBJ2-5,NA,TRBV2,CATWDRATQYF,TGTGCCACCTGGGACCGCGCGACCCAGTACTTC
TRBD1,TRBJ2-5,many,TRBV6-1,CASSPNPGQGGRETQYF,TGTGCCAGCAGTCCGAACCCGGGACAGGGCGGTCGGGAGACCCAGTACTTC
TRBD2,TRBJ2-1,few,TRBV7-3,CASSLVGGLDLYNEQFF,TGTGCCAGCAGCTTAGTTGGGGGACTAGATCTTTACAATGAGCAGTTCTTC
NA,TRBJ1-1,NA,TRBV27,CASSLLASNTEAFF,TGTGCCAGCAGTTTACTCGCGTCGAACACTGAAGCTTTCTTT
NA,TRBJ2-7,NA,TRBV6-1,CASSADDVGPYEQYF,TGTGCCAGCAGTGCCGATGACGTGGGTCCCTACGAGCAGTACTTC
NA,TRBJ2-2,NA,TRBV15,CATSRAQLGELFF,TGTGCCACCAGCAGAGCCCAGTTGGGGGAGCTGTTTTTT
NA,TRBJ2-3,few,TRBV29-1,CSVVADTQYF,TGCAGCGTTGTTGCTGATACGCAGTATTTT
NA,TRBJ1-1,many,TRBV4-2,CASSQTLTGMNTEAFF,TGTGCCAGCAGCCAGACACTCACAGGGATGAACACTGAAGCTTTCTTT
NA,TRBJ2-7,NA,TRBV6-2/TRBV6-3,CASGGWSWGEQYF,TGTGCCAGTGGCGGCTGGTCTTGGGGCGAGCAGTACTTC
TRBD1,TRBJ2-7,few,TRBV5-6,CASSLRTGGFEQYF,TGTGCCAGCAGCTTGCGAACAGGGGGTTTCGAGCAGTACTTC
NA,TRBJ1-1,many,TRBV15,CATSRQRVLNTEAFF,TGTGCCACCAGCAGACAACGTGTTTTGAACACTGAAGCTTTCTTT
TRBD2,TRBJ2-7,few,TRBV4-3,CASSQFLADTYEQYF,TGCGCCAGCAGCCAATTTCTAGCGGACACCTACGAGCAGTACTTC
NA,TRBJ1-2,many,TRBV9,CASSPGGLVGYTF,TGTGCCAGCAGCCCAGGAGGGTTGGTCGGCTACACCTTC
NA,TRBJ2-7,few,TRBV20-1,CSEVASSPYEQYF,TGCAGTGAGGTCGCGAGTTCCCCCTACGAGCAGTACTTC
NA,TRBJ1-1,few,TRBV6-7,CASSYTTDGWVRSEAFF,TGTGCCAGCAGTTACACCACGGACGGCTGGGTCCGATCTGAAGCTTTCTTT
TRBD1,TRBJ1-5,many,TRBV20-1,CSAYTGDFSNQPQHF,TGCAGTGCTTATACAGGGGACTTTAGCAATCAGCCCCAGCATTTT
TRBD2,TRBJ2-7,many,TRBV19,CASSILSGDFYEQYF,TGTGCCAGTAGTATCCTTAGCGGGGATTTCTACGAGCAGTACTTC
TRBD1,TRBJ2-4,many,TRBV6-2/TRBV6-3,CASSYSRGTGGGVAKNIKYF,TGTGCCAGCAGTTACTCGAGAGGGACAGGGGGCGGAGTAGCCAAAAACATTAAGTACTTC